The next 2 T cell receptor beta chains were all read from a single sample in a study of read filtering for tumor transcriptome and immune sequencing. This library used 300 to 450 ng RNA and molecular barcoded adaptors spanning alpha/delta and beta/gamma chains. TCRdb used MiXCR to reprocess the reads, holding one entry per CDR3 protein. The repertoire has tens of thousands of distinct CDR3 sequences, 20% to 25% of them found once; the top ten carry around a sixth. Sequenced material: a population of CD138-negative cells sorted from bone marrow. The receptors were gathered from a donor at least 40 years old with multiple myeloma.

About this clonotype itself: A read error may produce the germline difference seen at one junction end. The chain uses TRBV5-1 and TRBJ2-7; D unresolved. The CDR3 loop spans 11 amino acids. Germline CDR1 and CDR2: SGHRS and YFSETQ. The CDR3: CVSKRSYEQYF. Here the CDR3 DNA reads TGCGTCAGCAAACGATCCTACGAGCAGTACTTC.

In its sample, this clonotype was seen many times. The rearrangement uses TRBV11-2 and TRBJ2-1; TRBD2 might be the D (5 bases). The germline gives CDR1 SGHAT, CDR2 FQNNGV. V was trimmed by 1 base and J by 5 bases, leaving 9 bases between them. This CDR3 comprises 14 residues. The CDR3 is CASSLGGVNNEQFF. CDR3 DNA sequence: TGTGCCAGCAGCTTAGGGGGAGTGAACAATGAGCAGTTCTTC.